These 6 T cell receptor beta chains were all obtained from the same sample, sequenced in a study of T cell responses to AZD1222 COVID-19 vaccine. TCRdb's table, derived via immunoSEQ multiplex PCR, lists solely in-frame clones and lacks some. The data contain approximately 100,000 clones, around nine tenths of them singletons. Here the sequenced sample was peripheral blood, taken on day 0 of AZD1222 vaccination. Receptors were obtained from an adult in good health.

The chain couples TRBV3-1 (or the pseudogene TRBV3-2) to TRBJ1-2, with D tentatively TRBD1 (5 bases). Germline V gene data show CDR1 as LGHDT and CDR2 as YNNKEL (reference sequence). V shed 3 bases and J shed 6 bases, with 14 bases lying between them. The CDR3 loop spans 14 amino acids. CDR3 protein: CASSQSGLSDGYTF. The CDR3 bases are TGTGCCAGCAGCCAGTCAGGGCTTTCGGATGGCTACACCTTC.

Only one count was recorded for this clone. The rearrangement uses TRBV7-2 and TRBJ1-5; no firm D call. The CDR3 spans 13 residues. Trimming took off 5 bases at V and 0 bases at J, with 5 bases between the two ends. Germline assignment: CDR1 SGHTA and CDR2 FQGNSA. The DNA of the CDR3 is TGTGCCAGCAGCCCTTTTAGCAATCAGCCCCAGCATTTT. Residues: CASSPFSNQPQHF.

The chain links TRBV18 to TRBJ2-3; D not certain. The V gene lost 4 bases and the J gene lost 1 base, with 15 bases spanning the gap. This CDR3 has 16 amino acids. Germline loops: CDR1 KGHSH, CDR2 LQKENI. CDR3 in amino acids: CASSQTGGVRTDTQYF. The CDR3 nucleotides read TGTGCCAGCTCACAAACGGGCGGCGTCCGCACAGATACGCAGTATTTT.

The rearrangement uses TRBV5-1 and TRBJ2-7, with TRBD2 matching 7 bases. Germline CDR1 reads SGHRS; CDR2 reads YFSETQ. This CDR3 contains 16 residues. V lost 4 bases, J lost 2 bases, and 12 bases stayed unmatched. The CDR3 loop reads CASSTGLVSGPYEQYF. The CDR3 nucleotides are TGCGCCAGCAGCACAGGACTAGTTTCAGGACCCTACGAGCAGTACTTC.

The V call is TRBV27, the J call TRBJ2-5; 14 bases agree with TRBD2. Unmatched junction bases numbered 15, after V lost 5 bases and J lost 7 bases. The germline V gene encodes CDR1 MNHEY and CDR2 SMNVEV (reference sequence). The CDR3 sequence is 18 residues long. CDR3 nucleotides: TGTGCCAGCAGTCCCCCCCCACCGACTAGCGGGGGGGCTGGGACCCAGTACTTC. Translation gives CASSPPPPTSGGAGTQYF.

The CDR3 region has the DNA TGCGCCAGCAGCCAACAAGGGACAGATTTGAATTCACCCCTCCACTTT. It specifies CASSQQGTDLNSPLHF. V is TRBV5-1 and J is TRBJ1-6; 7 nucleotides match TRBD1. The length of the CDR3 is 16 residues. V dropped 4 bases and J dropped 7; count of bases not matched to a gene: 11. Germline CDR1 and CDR2: SGHRS and YFSETQ. The full variable domain, its missing parts supplied by reference TRBV5-1 and TRBJ1-6, is KAGVTQTPRYLIKTRGQQVTLSCSPISGHRSVSWYQQTPGQGLQFLFEYFSETQRNKGNFPGRFSGRQFSNSRSEMNVSTLELGDSALYLCASSQQGTDLNSPLHFGNGTRLTVT.